This record concerns one TCR beta chain sequence. The antigen remains unidentified. Data came from immunoSEQ multiplex PCR; TCRdb stores just in-frame clones and leaves some out. This repertoire shows more than 65,000 clones, under 85% found once; its top ten account for 0.82%. The entry originates in a study of radiotherapy plus CTLA-4 blockade in lung cancer. Study background: Objective responses arose in about 18% of patients, and approximately 31% experienced disease control.

Study-wide results and limits: Reports identified early blood T cell clone dynamics, with interferon-beta, as the best response predictor.

This sample comprised peripheral blood, obtained from a patient treated with radiotherapy plus ipilimumab. The TCR sequence derives from a human donor with non-small cell lung cancer who had stable disease on radiotherapy plus ipilimumab.

CDR3 coding DNA: TGTGCCAGTACCTCGAGGAGGCTCGGAAATGAAAAACTGTTTTTT. Its translation: CASTSRRLGNEKLFF. V is TRBV19 and J is TRBJ1-4; no firm D call. The CDR3 is 15 residues long. The germline V gene has CDR1 LNHDA and CDR2 SQIVND (reference sequence). V lost 7 bases and J 5 bases, leaving 17 bases between the germline ends.